This TCR beta chain was identified during a study of beta chain features in type 1 diabetes. Whole-study findings and limits: Researchers cautioned that cDNA sequencing could over-represent cells with high TCR expression.

Only a few counts were recorded for this clone. The antigen remains undetermined. Reverse transcription of all isolated RNA meant that expressed TCRB transcripts were sequenced. Only in-frame clones appear in the TCRdb table, and some are missing; sequencing was by immunoSEQ multiplex PCR. The sample lists a few hundred thousand clones; around 13% were seen once. Germline CDR1 and CDR2: LGHNA and YSLEER. V was pared by 1 base and J by 10 bases, with 14 bases between. The CDR3 runs 14 residues. Sequencing was carried out using naive CD4+ T cells from blood. This receptor was taken from a young man in good health. The chain is built from TRBV4-3 and TRBJ2-1; D uncertain. The CDR3 spells CASSQGRIAGEQFF. In nucleotides, the CDR3 is TGCGCCAGCAGCCAAGGACGGATCGCAGGCGAGCAGTTCTTC.